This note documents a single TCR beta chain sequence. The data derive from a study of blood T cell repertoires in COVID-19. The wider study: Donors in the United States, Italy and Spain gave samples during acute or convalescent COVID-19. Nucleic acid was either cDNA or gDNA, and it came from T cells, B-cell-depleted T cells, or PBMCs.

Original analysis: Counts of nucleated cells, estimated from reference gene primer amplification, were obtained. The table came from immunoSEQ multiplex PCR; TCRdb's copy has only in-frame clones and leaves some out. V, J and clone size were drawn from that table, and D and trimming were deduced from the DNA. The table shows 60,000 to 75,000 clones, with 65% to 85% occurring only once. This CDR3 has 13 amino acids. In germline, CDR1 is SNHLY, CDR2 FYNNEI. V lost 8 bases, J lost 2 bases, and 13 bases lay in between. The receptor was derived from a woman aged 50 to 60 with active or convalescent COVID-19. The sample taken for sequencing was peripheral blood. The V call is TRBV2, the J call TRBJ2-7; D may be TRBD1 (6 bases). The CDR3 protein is CASSRQGPYEQYF. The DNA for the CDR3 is TGTGCCAGCTCTCGCCAGGGGCCCTACGAGCAGTACTTC.